The sequence of this T cell receptor (beta chain) was determined in a study of T cell responses to AZD1222 COVID-19 vaccine (dated by TCRdb to the early 2020s). Broadly, across the study: TCR sequencing covered 233 trial participants: about 210 given two doses of AZD1222 and 26 given two doses of MenACWY control vaccine. Trial participants were enrolled by age into 18-55, 56-69 and 70-plus year subgroups, with about 150, 28 and 57 TCR-sequenced participants respectively. Study-level results and caveats: A significant rise in spike-specific TCR breadth and depth was observed after two AZD1222 doses relative to day 0 and relative to MenACWY recipients. Participants were mostly white British, with more females than males. The authors suggested clonal diversity may have been underestimated. In the small 56-69-year group, the increase in depth fell short of significance, most likely because of low power. Because no samples from the day 14 peak response were available, repertoires could be characterized only after the peak T cell response. CD4 TCRs associated with the vaccine covered the entire spike protein, and the dominant responses were in regions 160-218 and 743-854. Epitopes outside the regions mutated in the B.1.351 and B.1.1.7 variants were reportedly recognized by nearly half of the unique spike-specific TCRs. Conclusions about previously exposed vaccinees are limited, since just five or six AZD1222 recipients were seropositive for SARS-CoV-2 at baseline.

The CDR3 regions of human TCRbeta chains were analyzed by immunosequencing. The authors' pipeline ran thus. TCRs in the repertoires were matched against a reference library of SARS-CoV-2-specific TCRs that had been generated with the MIRA antigen-specificity platform. Breadth was defined as the fraction of unique TCRs that were SARS-CoV-2-associated, and depth was defined as the fraction of total T cells that were SARS-CoV-2-associated. Each spike-specific TCR was assigned to its reactive spike region and to a CD4 or CD8 class using the MIRA data. Log10-transformed breadth and depth values were compared by one-way ANOVA with Sidak's multiple comparisons tests. TCRdb took this table from immuneACCESS and kept in-frame rearrangements with V and J called. Such tables lack part of the clones; where checked against another copy, unresolved V genes explain under half of the gap, and the rest is unexplained. V and J calls and clone size are as listed in that table; D and trimming were resolved from the DNA. In all, the sample holds 150,000 to 200,000 clones, and 88% of those were seen once. Clones ranked in the top ten supply 25% to 30% of the sample.

The time point label, as the study defines it: about 28 days (+/-7) after the second vaccine dose. AZD1222 recipients with second doses at about 4 weeks or about 12 weeks were pooled, because spike-specific TCR depth and breadth did not differ between schedules. Vaccinee samples came from UK trials COV001 and COV002, including a single-blind randomized controlled phase 2/3 trial of AZD1222 (ChAdOx1 nCoV-19) in healthy adults. Trial participant PBMC samples were collected at day 0 and day 28 after the second dose for TCRbeta chain sequencing. Reading from cysteine to phenylalanine, the CDR3 counts 21 amino acids. The only DNA kept is the CDR3, 63 bases in frame from the first base. CDR1 and CDR2 (LGHNA, YNFKEQ) derive from the germline V gene. At the junction V is shortened by 2 bases and J by 6 bases; bases outside the gene matches: 19. About this clone itself: The antigen it recognizes is unknown. Base qualities were left out, and no much larger clone turns up one base away.

The sequencing used peripheral blood, collected 28 days after the second AZD1222 dose. This TCR was recovered from an adult who received the AZD1222 COVID-19 vaccine. This chain is built from TRBV4-2 and TRBJ2-2; 12 nucleotides in the junction match TRBD2. Read as DNA, the sequence is TGTGCCAGCAGCCAACCCCCCGGGCTAGCGGGAGGGCACTTTGAAGCCGGGGAGCTGTTTTTT. Its amino acids are CASSQPPGLAGGHFEAGELFF.